This TCR beta chain originates from a study of T cells in Graves' hyperthyroidism and ophthalmopathy. This clonotype was detected many times. The length of the CDR3 is 13 residues. The V end lost 3 bases, the J end lost 2 bases, and 11 bases lay between the germline ends. Germline loops: CDR1 DFQATT, CDR2 SNEGSKA (reference sequence). Authors of the study amplified TCR beta CDR3 regions from RNA transcripts. An initial round of RT-PCR targeting the TCR CDR3 relied on the HTBI primer set. TCRdb reprocessed the multiplex PCR reads via MiXCR and lists one record per CDR3 protein. This table holds around 580,000 distinct CDR3 sequences, roughly 17% found once.

The rearrangement joins TRBV20-1 to TRBJ2-7; D remains ambiguous. This sequence was found in a young woman with Graves' hyperthyroidism. Sequenced input: blood. CDR3 region: CSASGRPAYEQYF. Here the CDR3 DNA reads TGCAGTGCTAGCGGCCGGCCGGCCTACGAGCAGTACTTC.